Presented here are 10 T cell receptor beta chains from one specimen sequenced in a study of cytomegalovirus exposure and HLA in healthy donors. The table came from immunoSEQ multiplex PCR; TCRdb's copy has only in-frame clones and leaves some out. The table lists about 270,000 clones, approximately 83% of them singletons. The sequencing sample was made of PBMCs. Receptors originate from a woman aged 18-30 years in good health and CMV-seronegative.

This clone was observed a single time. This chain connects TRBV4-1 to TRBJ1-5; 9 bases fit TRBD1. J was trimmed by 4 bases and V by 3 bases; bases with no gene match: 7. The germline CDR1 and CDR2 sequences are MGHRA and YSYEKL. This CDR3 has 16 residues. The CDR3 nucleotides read TGCGCCAGCAGCCAGGGGGGGACAGGGCGTAATCAGCCCCAGCATTTT. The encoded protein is CASSQGGTGRNQPQHF.

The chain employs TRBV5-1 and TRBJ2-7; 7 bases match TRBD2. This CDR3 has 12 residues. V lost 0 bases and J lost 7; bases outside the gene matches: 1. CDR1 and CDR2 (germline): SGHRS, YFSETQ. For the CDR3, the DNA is TGCGCCAGCAGCTTGGGCGGGGGTGAGCAGTACTTC. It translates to CASSLGGGEQYF. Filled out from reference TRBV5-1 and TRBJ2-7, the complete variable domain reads KAGVTQTPRYLIKTRGQQVTLSCSPISGHRSVSWYQQTPGQGLQFLFEYFSETQRNKGNFPGRFSGRQFSNSRSEMNVSTLELGDSALYLCASSLGGGEQYFGPGTRLTVT.

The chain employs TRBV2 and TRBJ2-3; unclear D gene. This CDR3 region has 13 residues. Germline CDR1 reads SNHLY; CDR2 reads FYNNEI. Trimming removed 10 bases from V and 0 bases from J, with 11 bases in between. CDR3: CANLLTSTDTQYF. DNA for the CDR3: TGTGCCAACCTCTTAACTAGCACAGATACGCAGTATTTT.

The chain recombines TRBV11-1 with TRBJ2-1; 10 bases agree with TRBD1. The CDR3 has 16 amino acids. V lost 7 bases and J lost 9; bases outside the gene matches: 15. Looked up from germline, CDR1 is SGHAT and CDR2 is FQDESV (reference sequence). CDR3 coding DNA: TGTGCCAGCACCCCACAGCTGGGACAGGGGTCTCGTGAGCAGTTCTTC. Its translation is CASTPQLGQGSREQFF.

CDR3 residues: CASSYSGRGMQETQYF. For the CDR3, the DNA is TGTGCCAGCAGTTACTCGGGCAGGGGTATGCAAGAGACCCAGTACTTC. The rearrangement uses TRBV6-5 and TRBJ2-5, with D maybe TRBD1 (6 bases). The CDR3 contains 16 residues. Germline V gives CDR1 MNHEY, CDR2 SVGAGI. Trimming shortened V by 0 bases and J by 2 bases, and 13 bases separated the two germline ends.

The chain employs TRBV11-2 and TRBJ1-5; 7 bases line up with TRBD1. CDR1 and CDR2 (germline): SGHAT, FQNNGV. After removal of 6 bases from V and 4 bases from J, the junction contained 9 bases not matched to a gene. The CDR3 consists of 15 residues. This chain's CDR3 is CASSGTGALNQPQHF. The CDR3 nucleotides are TGTGCCAGCAGTGGTACAGGGGCCCTTAATCAGCCCCAGCATTTT.

CDR3 sequence: CASTGGGHPYEQYF. The CDR3 DNA follows: TGTGCCTCCACGGGGGGGGGTCACCCCTACGAGCAGTACTTC. V is TRBV28 and J is TRBJ2-7, with 8 bases identical to TRBD2. CDR1 and CDR2 (germline): MDHEN, SYDVKM. V trimming: 11 bases; J trimming: 2 bases; junction bases outside the gene matches: 11. The CDR3 is 14 residues long.

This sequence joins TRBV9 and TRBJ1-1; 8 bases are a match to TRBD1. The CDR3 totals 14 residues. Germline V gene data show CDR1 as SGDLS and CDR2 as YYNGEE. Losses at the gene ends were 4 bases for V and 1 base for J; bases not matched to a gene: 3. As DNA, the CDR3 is TGTGCCAGCAGCCTAGGACAGGGGAACACTGAAGCTTTCTTT. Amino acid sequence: CASSLGQGNTEAFF.

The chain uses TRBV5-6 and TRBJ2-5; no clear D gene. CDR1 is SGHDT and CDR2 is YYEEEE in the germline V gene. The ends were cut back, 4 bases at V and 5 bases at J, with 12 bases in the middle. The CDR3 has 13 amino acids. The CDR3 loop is CASSRKRTETQYF. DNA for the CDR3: TGTGCCAGCAGCCGGAAGCGTACGGAGACCCAGTACTTC.

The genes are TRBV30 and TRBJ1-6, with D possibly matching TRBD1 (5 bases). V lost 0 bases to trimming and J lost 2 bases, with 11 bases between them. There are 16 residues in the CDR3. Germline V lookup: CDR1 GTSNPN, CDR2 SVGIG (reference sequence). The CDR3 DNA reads TGTGCCTGGAGTGTAGCAGGGCCCGCCTATAATTCACCCCTCCACTTT. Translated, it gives CAWSVAGPAYNSPLHF.